This T cell receptor beta chain appears in the sequencing data of a study of blood T cell repertoires in COVID-19. Looking at the study overall: COVID-19 samples collected from the United States, Italy and Spain covered acute and convalescent phases. Sources were T cells, B-cell-depleted T cells, or PBMCs; the material itself was cDNA or gDNA.

Germline lookup yields CDR1 MNHEY and CDR2 SVGAGI. V was trimmed by 0 bases and J by 6 bases, leaving 11 bases between them. The CDR3 consists of 14 residues. The authors' processing: Reference gene primers were amplified, and this amplification served to estimate nucleated cell counts. Clones were sequenced by immunoSEQ multiplex PCR, and TCRdb holds only the in-frame ones, with some missing. V, J and clone size are those of that table, while D and trimming were read from the DNA. Seen here are some 44,000 clones, roughly 84% observed once, and the top ten hold around 2.3%. Input material: peripheral blood. This sequence was found in a human donor in a cohort sampled during active COVID-19. The V call is TRBV6-5, the J call TRBJ1-1, with D perhaps matching TRBD1 (6 bases). CDR3 coding DNA: TGTGCCAGCAGTTACTCTGAGCGGGGGCCTGAAGCTTTCTTT. This encodes CASSYSERGPEAFF.